The present T cell receptor (beta chain) was sequenced within a study of cytomegalovirus exposure and HLA in healthy donors. Whole-study context: A previous analysis identified 100 million or so unique TCR beta sequences derived from roughly 180 million T cells. HLA-typed donors contributed about 85 million unique TCRs, which were held in an early data release. Study-wide findings and caveats: According to reports, the classifier identified cytomegalovirus status with high specificity and sensitivity.

Primers: 60 Vbeta forward and 13 Jbeta reverse. Assay: immunoSEQ multiplex PCR; the TCRdb copy retains only in-frame clones and omits some. The sample records 200,000 to 250,000 clones, almost 70% being singletons. To note about this clone: What it recognizes is unknown.

The CDR3 is 18 amino acids. After removal of 1 base from V and 8 bases from J, the junction contained 16 bases not matched to a gene. Germline CDR1 reads SGHTA; CDR2 reads FQGNSA. This TCR derives from a man aged 35 to 55 in good health and CMV-seropositive. This rearrangement joins TRBV7-2 to TRBJ1-2; TRBD1 matches at 10 bases. The sequencing input was PBMCs. The CDR3 bases are TGTGCCAGCAGCTTAGGACAGGGGGCATTTTTGGGTGTCTACGGCTACACCTTC. Its protein product is CASSLGQGAFLGVYGYTF.